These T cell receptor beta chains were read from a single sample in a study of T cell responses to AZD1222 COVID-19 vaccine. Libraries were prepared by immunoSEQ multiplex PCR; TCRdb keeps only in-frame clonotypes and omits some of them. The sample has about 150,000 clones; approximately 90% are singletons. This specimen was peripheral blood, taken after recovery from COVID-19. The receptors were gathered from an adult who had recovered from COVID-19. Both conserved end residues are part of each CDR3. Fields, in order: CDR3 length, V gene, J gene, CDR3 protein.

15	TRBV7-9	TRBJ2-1	CASSLPRTGGNEQFF
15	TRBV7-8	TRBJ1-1	CASSLDGGPRTEAFF
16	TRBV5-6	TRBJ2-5	CASTPRPGGPAQTQYF
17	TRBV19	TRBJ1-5	CASSPGLKLGSNQPQHF
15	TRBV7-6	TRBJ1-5	CASSFDDTLNQPQHF
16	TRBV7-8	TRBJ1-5	CASSLEGAGWDQPQHF
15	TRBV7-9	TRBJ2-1	CASSLEGGSYNEQFF
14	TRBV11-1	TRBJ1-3	CASSFQGSGNTIYF
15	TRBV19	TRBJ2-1	CASSGASGRVNEQFF
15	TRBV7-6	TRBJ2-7	CASSLTSGRGYEQYF
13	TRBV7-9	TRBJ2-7	CASSLGTNYEQYF
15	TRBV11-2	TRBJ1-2	CASSDRPTGSYGYTF
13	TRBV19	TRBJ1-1	CASSRRRDTEAFF
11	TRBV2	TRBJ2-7	CASRSKNEQYF
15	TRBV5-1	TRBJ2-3	CASSSGQGGTDTQYF
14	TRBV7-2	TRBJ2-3	CASSLYRSTDTQYF
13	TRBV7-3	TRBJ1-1	CASSLDSNTEAFF
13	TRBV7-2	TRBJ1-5	CASRPGFNQPQHF
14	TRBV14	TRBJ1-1	CASSQPGTGGRAFF
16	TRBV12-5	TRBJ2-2	CASGPKDRGNTGELFF
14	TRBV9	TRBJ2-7	CASSPTGLSYEQYF
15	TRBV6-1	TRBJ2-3	CASSEDSGSTDTQYF
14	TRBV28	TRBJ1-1	CASSSRGTNTEAFF
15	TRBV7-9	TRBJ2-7	CASSPHGGTNYEQYF
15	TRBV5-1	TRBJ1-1	CASSLAARVDTEAFF
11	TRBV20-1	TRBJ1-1	CSASVDTEAFF
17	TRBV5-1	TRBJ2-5	CASSLTLAGGPVETQYF
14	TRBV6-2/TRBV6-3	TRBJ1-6	CASSTGTGNSPLHF
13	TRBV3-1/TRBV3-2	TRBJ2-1	CATSSGGGNEQFF
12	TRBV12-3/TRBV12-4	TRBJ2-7	CASSLRDGEQYF
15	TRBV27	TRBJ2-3	CASSLGRGTSDTQYF
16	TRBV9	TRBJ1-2	CASSEGQGMANYGYTF
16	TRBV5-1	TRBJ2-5	CASSKESPRVVETQYF
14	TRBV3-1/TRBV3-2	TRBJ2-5	CASSKSGGDETQYF
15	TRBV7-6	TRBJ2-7	CASSFGTSGGDEQYF
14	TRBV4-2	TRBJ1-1	CASSQRQFNTEAFF
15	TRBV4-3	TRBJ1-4	CASSQERQKNEKLFF
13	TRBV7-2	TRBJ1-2	CASSSGGGYGYTF
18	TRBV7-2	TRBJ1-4	CASSPLRLPPATNEKLFF
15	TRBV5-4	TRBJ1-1	CASSRTGTQNTEAFF
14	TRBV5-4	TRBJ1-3	CASSPTGGGNTIYF
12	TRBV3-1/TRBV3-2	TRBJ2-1	CASSQNRAEQFF
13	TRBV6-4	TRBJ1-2	CASSDSGNYGYTF
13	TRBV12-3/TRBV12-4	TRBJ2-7	CASSKGQGTEQYF
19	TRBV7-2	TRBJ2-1	CASSPKVGREGGPYNEQFF
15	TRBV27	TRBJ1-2	CASRFMGQGNYGYTF
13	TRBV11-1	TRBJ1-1	CASSLDRNTEAFF
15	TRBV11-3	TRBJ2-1	CASSLVAGGYNEQFF
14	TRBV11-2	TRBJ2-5	CASSLGSGAETQYF
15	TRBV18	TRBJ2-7	CASSIGTGLSYEQYF